The entry below describes one T cell receptor beta chain. Its specificity is not known. The PCR was carried out with 60 Vbeta primers and 13 Jbeta primers. Measured with immunoSEQ multiplex PCR; TCRdb has only the in-frame clones, and not every one. Altogether over 80,000 clones are present, roughly 79% being singletons, with the ten largest covering about 6%. This sample was taken from a study of cytomegalovirus exposure and HLA in healthy donors. Findings of the study overall: It has been reported that TCR beta sequences accurately predicted the HLA-A and HLA-B alleles of most subjects.

Germline trimming cut 6 bases from V and 4 bases from J; bases unmatched to any gene: 4. This CDR3 region has 14 residues. Germline V gene data show CDR1 as SGHRS and CDR2 as YFSETQ. The chain combines TRBV5-1 with TRBJ2-7, with 13 positions matching TRBD2. The source is a female donor in good health and CMV-seronegative. The sequencing input was PBMCs. CDR3 in DNA: TGCGCCAGCACCCGGACTAGCGGGAGATACGAGCAGTACTTC. Protein: CASTRTSGRYEQYF.